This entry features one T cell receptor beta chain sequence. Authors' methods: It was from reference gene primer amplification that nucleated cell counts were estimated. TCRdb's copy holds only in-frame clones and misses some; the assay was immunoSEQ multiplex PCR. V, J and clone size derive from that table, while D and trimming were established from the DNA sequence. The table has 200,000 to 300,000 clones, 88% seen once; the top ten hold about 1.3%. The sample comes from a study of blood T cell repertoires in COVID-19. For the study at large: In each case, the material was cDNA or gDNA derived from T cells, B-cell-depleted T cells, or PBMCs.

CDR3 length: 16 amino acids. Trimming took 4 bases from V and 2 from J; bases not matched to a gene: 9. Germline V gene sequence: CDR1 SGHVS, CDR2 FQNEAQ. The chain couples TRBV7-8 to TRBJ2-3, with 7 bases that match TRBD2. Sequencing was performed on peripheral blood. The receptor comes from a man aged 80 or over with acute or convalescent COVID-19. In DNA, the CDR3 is TGTGCCAGCAGCTCTTCAAGACTAGCCTACACAGATACGCAGTATTTT. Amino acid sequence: CASSSSRLAYTDTQYF.